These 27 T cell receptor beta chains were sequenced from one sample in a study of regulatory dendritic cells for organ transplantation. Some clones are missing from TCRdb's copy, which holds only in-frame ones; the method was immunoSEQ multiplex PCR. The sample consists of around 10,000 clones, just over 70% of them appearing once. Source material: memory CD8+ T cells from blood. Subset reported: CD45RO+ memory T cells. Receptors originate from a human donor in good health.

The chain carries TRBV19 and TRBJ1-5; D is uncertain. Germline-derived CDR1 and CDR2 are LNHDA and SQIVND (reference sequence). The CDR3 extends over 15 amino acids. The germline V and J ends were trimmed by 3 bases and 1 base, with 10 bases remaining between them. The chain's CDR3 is CASSIWDESNQPQHF. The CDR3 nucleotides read TGTGCCAGTAGTATTTGGGATGAGAGCAATCAGCCCCAGCATTTT.

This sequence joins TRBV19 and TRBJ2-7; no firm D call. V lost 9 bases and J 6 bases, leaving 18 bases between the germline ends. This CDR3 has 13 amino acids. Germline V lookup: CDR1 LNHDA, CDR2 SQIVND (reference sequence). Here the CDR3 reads CASSQRSLSEQYF. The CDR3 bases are TGTGCCAGCTCACAGCGCTCTTTATCCGAGCAGTACTTC. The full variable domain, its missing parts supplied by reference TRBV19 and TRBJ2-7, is DGGITQSPKYLFRKEGQNVTLSCEQNLNHDAMYWYRQDPGQGLRLIYYSQIVNDFQKGDIAEGYSVSREKKESFPLTVTSAQKNPTAFYLCASSQRSLSEQYFGPGTRLTVT.

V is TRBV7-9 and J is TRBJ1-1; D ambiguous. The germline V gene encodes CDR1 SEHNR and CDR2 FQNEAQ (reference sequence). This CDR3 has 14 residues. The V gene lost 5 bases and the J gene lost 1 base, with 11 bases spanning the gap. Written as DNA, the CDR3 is TGTGCCAGCAGCCCAACCGACCAGAACACTGAAGCTTTCTTT. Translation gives CASSPTDQNTEAFF.

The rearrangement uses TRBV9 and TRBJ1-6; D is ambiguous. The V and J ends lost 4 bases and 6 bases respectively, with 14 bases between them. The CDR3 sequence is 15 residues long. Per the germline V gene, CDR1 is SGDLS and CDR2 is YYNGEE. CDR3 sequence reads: CASSPRRLTNSPLHF. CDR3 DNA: TGTGCCAGCAGCCCCCGGCGTTTGACTAATTCACCCCTCCACTTT.

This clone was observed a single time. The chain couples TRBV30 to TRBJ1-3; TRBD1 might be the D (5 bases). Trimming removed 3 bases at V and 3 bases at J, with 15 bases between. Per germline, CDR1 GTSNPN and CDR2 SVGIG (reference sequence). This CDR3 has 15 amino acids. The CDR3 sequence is CAWSRQTPFGNTIYF. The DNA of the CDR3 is TGTGCCTGGAGCCGACAGACACCATTTGGAAACACCATATATTTT.

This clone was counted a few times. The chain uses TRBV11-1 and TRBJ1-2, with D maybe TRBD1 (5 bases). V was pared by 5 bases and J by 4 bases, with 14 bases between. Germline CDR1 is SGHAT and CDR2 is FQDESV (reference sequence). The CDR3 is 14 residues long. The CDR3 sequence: CASSTGTGTYGYTF. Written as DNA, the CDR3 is TGTGCCAGCAGCACCGGGACGGGGACCTATGGCTACACCTTC.

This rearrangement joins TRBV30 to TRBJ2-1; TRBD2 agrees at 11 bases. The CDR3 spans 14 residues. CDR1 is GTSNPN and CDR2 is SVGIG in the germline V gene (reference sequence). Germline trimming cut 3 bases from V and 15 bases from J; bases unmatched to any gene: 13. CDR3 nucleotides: TGTGCCTGGAGCCAAACTAGCGGGAGATGGATTCCGTTCTTC. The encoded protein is CAWSQTSGRWIPFF.

CDR3 DNA sequence: TGTGCCAGCAGCTTTATAAGCGGGAGGGCATATACGCAGTATTTT. Translated, it gives CASSFISGRAYTQYF. This rearrangement joins TRBV6-5 to TRBJ2-3, with 10 bases matching TRBD2. The CDR3 contains 15 residues. Germline values: CDR1 MNHEY, CDR2 SVGAGI. V dropped 6 bases and J dropped 7; count of bases not matched to a gene: 10.

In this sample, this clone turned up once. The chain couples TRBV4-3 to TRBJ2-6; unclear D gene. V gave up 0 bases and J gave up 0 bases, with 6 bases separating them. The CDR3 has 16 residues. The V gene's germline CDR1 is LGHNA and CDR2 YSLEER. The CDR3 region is CASSQEGNSGANVLTF. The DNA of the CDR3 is TGCGCCAGCAGCCAAGAGGGAAACTCTGGGGCCAACGTCCTGACTTTC.

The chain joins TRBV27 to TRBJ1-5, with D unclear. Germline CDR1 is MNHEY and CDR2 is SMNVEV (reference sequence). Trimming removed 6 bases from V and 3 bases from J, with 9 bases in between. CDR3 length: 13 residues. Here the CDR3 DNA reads TGTGCCAGCAGCCCTAATATCAATCAGCCCCAGCATTTT. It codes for CASSPNINQPQHF.

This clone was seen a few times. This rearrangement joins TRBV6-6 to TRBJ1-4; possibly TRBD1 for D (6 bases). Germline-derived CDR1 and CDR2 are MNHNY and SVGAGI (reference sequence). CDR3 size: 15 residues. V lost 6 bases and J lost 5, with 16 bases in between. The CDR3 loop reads CASRQPMDSNEKLFF. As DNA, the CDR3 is TGTGCCAGCAGACAGCCAATGGACAGCAATGAAAAACTGTTTTTT.

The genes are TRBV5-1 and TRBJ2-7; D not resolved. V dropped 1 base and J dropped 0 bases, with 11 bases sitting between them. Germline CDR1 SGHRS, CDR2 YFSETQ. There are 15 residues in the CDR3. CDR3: CASSLWFSYSYEQYF. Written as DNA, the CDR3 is TGCGCCAGCAGCTTGTGGTTTTCGTACTCCTACGAGCAGTACTTC.

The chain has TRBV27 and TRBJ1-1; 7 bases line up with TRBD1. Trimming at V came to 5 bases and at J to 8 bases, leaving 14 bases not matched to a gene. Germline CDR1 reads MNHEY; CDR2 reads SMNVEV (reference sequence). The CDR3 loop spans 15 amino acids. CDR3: CASSPSKGARNEAFF. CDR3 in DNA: TGTGCCAGCAGTCCGTCGAAGGGGGCGCGAAACGAAGCTTTCTTT.

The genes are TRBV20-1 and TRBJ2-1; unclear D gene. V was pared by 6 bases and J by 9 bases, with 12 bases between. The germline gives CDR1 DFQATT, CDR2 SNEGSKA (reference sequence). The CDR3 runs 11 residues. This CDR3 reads CSALSDGEQFF. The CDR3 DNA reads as TGCAGTGCCCTCTCCGACGGTGAGCAGTTCTTC.

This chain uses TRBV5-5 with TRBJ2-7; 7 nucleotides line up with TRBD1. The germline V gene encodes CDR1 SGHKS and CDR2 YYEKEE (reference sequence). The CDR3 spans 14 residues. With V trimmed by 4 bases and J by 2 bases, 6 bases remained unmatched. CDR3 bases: TGTGCCAGCAGCCAGGGACAGCCGGCCTACGAGCAGTACTTC. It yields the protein CASSQGQPAYEQYF.

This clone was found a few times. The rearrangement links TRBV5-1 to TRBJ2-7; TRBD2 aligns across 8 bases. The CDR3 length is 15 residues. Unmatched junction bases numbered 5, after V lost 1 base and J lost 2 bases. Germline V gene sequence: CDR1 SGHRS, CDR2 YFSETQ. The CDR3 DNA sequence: TGCGCCAGCAGCTTGCTAGGCGGGGGGACCTACGAGCAGTACTTC. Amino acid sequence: CASSLLGGGTYEQYF.

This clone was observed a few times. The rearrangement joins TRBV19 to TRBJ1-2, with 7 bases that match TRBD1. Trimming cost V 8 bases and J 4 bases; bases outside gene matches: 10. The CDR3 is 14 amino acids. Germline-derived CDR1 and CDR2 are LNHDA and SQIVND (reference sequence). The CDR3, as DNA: TGTGCCAGTTCCCACAGGGGAGGTATCTATGGCTACACCTTC. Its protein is CASSHRGGIYGYTF.

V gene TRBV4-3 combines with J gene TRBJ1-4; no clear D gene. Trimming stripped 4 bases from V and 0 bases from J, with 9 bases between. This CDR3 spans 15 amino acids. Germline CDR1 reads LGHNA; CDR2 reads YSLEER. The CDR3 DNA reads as TGCGCCAGCAGCCCAAGTTTTGCAACTAATGAAAAACTGTTTTTT. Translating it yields CASSPSFATNEKLFF.

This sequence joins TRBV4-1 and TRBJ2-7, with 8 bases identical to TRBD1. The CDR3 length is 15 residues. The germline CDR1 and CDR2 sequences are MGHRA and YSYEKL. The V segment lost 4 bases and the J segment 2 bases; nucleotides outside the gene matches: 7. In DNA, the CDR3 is TGCGCCAGCAGCCTCACCCGGGACAGGACCTACGAGCAGTACTTC. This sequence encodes CASSLTRDRTYEQYF.

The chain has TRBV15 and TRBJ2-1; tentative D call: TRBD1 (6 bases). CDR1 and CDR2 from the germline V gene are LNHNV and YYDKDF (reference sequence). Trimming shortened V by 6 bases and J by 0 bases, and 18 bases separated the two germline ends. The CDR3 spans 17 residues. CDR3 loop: CATSVDRTFTSYNEQFF. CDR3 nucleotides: TGTGCCACCAGTGTCGACAGGACCTTTACCTCCTACAATGAGCAGTTCTTC.

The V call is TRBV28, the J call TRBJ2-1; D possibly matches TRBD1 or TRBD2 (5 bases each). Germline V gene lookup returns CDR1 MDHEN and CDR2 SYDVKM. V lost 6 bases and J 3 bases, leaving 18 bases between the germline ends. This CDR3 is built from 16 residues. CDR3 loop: CASRPRAGLYYNEQFF. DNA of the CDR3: TGTGCCAGCAGGCCCAGGGCCGGACTTTACTACAATGAGCAGTTCTTC.

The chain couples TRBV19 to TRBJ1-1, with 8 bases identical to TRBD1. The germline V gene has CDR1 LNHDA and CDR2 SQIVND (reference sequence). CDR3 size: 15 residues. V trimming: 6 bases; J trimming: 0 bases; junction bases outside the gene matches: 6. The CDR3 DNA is TGTGCCAGTAGGTTGGACAGGGACATGAACACTGAAGCTTTCTTT. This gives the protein CASRLDRDMNTEAFF. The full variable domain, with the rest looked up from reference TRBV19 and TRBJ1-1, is DGGITQSPKYLFRKEGQNVTLSCEQNLNHDAMYWYRQDPGQGLRLIYYSQIVNDFQKGDIAEGYSVSREKKESFPLTVTSAQKNPTAFYLCASRLDRDMNTEAFFGQGTRLTVV.

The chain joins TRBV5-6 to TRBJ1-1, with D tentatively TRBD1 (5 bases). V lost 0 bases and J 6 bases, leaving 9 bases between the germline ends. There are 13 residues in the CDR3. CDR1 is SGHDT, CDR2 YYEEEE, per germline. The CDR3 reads CASSLGGEPEAFF. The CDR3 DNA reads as TGTGCCAGCAGCTTGGGAGGGGAACCTGAAGCTTTCTTT.

CDR3 DNA: TGTGCCAGCAGTTATGATAAATATGGCTACACCTTC. Translated, it gives CASSYDKYGYTF. The gene calls are TRBV6-5 and TRBJ1-2; D uncertain. Germline V gives CDR1 MNHEY, CDR2 SVGAGI. The CDR3 runs to 12 residues. V lost 3 bases, J lost 5 bases, and 7 bases lay in between.

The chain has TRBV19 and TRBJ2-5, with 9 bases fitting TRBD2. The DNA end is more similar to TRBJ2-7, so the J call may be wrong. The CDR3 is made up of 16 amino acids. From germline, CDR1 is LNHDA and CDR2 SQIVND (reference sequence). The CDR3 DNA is TGTGCCAGTAGCCGTAGGGCGCGGGAGGGCTCCTACGAGCAGTACTTC. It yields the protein CASSRRAREGSYEQYF.

The CDR3 DNA reads TGTGCCAGCAGTGAATATACAGGGGGCAGGTACGGGGAGCTGTTTTTT. It encodes CASSEYTGGRYGELFF. The chain is built from TRBV6-1 and TRBJ2-2; 9 positions agree with TRBD1. Germline CDR1 MNHNS, CDR2 SASEGT. The CDR3 has 16 amino acids. With 2 bases clipped from V and 7 bases from J, the junction kept 8 bases outside the gene matches.

The CDR3 reads CASSQDFQGRADTQYF. In nucleotides, the CDR3 is TGCGCCAGCAGCCAAGATTTCCAGGGGAGGGCGGATACGCAGTATTTT. This chain joins TRBV4-1 and TRBJ2-3, with D tentatively TRBD2 (7 bases). The length of the CDR3 is 16 residues. Trimming left V 0 bases short and J 6 bases short, with 16 bases between. Germline CDR1 reads MGHRA; CDR2 reads YSYEKL.